This T cell receptor beta chain was sequenced for a study of breast tumors, draining lymph nodes, adjacent tissues. Study-level findings and limits: That most tumor T cells come from lymph nodes remained unproven. Tumors had less TCR diversity than lymph nodes, more than nontumor tissue.

TCRdb re-analysed the multiplex PCR reads in MiXCR, keeping a single row per CDR3 protein. This sample yields about 21,000 distinct CDR3 sequences, of which about a third are seen a single time; over 8.5% belongs to the top ten. This clonotype appeared many times. The antigen is undetermined. Sequences were obtained from breast tumor tissue. The TCR comes from a female donor with breast cancer. Some clones in this sample may be carry-over from other donors' samples.

The CDR3 region has the DNA TGTGCCAGCAGCGAAGAGACAGGGTATACAGATACGCAGTATTTT. This codes for CASSEETGYTDTQYF. The V call is TRBV9, the J call TRBJ2-3, with 7 bases matching TRBD1. Per the germline V gene, CDR1 is SGDLS and CDR2 is YYNGEE. Trimming took 3 bases from V and 3 from J; bases not matched to a gene: 7. The CDR3 length is 15 residues.